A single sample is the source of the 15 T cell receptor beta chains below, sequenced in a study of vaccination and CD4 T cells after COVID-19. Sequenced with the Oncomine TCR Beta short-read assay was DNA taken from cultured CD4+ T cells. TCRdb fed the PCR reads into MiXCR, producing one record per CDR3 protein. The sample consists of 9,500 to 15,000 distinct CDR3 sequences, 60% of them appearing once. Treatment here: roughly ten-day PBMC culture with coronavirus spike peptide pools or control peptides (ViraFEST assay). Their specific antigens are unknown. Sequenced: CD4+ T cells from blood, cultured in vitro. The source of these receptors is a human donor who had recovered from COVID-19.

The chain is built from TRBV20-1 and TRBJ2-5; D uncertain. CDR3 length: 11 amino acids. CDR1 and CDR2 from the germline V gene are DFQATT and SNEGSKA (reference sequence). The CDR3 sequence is CSAEYQETQYF. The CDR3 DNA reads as TGCAGCGCAGAGTACCAAGAGACCCAGTACTTC.

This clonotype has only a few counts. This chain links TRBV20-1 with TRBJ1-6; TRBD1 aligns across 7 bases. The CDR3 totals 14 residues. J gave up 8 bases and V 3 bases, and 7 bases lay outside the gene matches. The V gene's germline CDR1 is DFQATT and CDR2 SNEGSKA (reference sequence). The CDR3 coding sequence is TGCAGTGCTAGGACAGGGAGAATTTATTCACCCCTCCACTTT. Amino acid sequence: CSARTGRIYSPLHF.

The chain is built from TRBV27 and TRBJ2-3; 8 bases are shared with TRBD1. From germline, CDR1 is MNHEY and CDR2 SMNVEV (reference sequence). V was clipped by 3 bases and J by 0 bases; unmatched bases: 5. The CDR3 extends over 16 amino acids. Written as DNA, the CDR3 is TGTGCCAGCAGTTTTCTGACAGGGGCCAGCACAGATACGCAGTATTTT. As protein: CASSFLTGASTDTQYF.

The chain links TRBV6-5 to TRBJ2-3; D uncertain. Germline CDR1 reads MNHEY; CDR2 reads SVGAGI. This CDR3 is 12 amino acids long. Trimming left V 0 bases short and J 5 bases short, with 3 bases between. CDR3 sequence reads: CASSYSGDTQYF. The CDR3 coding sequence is TGTGCCAGCAGTTACTCTGGAGATACGCAGTATTTT.

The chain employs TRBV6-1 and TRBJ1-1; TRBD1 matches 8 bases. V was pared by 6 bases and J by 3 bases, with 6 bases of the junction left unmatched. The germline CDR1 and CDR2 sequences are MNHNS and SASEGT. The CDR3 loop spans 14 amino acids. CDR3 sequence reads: CASRGTGRDTEAFF. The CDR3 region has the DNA TGTGCCAGCAGAGGGACAGGTCGCGACACTGAAGCTTTCTTT.

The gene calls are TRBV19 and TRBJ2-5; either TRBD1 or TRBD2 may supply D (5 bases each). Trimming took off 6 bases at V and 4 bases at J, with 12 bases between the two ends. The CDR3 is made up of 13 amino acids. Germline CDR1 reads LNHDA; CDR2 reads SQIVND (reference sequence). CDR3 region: CASRMGVTETQYF. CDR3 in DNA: TGTGCCAGTAGAATGGGGGTCACAGAGACCCAGTACTTC.

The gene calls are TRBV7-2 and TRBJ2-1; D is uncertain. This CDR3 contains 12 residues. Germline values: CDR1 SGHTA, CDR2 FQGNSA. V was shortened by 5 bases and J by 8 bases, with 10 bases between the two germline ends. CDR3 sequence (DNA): TGTGCCAGCAGCCCTCAAGGCGATGAGCAGTTCTTC. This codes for CASSPQGDEQFF. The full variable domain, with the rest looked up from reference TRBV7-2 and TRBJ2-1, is GAGVSQSPSNKVTEKGKDVELRCDPISGHTALYWYRQSLGQGLEFLIYFQGNSAPDKSGLPSDRFSAERTGGSVSTLTIQRTQQEDSAVYLCASSPQGDEQFFGPGTRLTVL.

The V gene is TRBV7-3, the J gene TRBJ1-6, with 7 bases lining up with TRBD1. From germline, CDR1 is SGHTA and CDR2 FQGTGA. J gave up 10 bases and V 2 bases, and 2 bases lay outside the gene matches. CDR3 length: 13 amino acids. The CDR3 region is CASSLQGGSPLHF. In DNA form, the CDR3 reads TGTGCCAGCAGCTTACAGGGGGGATCACCCCTCCACTTT.

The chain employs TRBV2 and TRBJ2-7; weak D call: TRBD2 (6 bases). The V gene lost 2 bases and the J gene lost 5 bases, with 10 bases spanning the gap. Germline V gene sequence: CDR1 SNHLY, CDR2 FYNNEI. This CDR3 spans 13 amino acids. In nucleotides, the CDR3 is TGTGCCAGCAGTGAATCGCTAGCGCACGAGCAGTACTTC. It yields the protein CASSESLAHEQYF.

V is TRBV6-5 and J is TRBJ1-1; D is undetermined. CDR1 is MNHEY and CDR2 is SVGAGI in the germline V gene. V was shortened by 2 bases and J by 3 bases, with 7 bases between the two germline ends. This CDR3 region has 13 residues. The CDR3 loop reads CASSYRRDTEAFF. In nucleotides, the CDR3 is TGTGCCAGCAGTTACAGGCGGGACACTGAAGCTTTCTTT.

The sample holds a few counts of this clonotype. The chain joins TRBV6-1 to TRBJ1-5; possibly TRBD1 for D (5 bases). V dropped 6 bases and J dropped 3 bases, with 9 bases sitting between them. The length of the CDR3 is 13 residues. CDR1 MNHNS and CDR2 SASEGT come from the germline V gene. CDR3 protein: CASRDRVNQPQHF. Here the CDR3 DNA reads TGTGCCAGCAGAGACAGAGTCAATCAGCCCCAGCATTTT.

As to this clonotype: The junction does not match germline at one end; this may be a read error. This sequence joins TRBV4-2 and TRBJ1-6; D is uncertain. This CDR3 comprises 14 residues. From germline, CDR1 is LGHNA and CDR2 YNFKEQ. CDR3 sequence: CASSQDLVNSPPHF. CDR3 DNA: TGTGCCAGCAGCCAAGATCTGGTGAATTCACCCCCCCACTTT.

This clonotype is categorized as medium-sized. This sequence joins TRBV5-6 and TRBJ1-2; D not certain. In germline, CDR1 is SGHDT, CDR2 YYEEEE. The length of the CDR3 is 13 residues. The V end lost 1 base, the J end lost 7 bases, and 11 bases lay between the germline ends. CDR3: CASSLSYRAGYTF. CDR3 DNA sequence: TGTGCCAGCAGCTTGTCGTATCGGGCTGGCTACACCTTC. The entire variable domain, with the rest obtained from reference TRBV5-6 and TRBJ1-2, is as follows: DAGVTQSPTHLIKTRGQQVTLRCSPKSGHDTVSWYQQALGQGPQFIFQYYEEEERQRGNFPDRFSGHQFPNYSSELNVNALLLGDSALYLCASSLSYRAGYTFGSGTRLTVV.

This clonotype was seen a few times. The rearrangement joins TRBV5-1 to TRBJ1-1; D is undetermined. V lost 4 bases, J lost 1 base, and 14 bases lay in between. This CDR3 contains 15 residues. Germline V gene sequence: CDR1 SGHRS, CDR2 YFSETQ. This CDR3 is CASSPYYDQNTEAFF. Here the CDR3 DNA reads TGCGCCAGCAGCCCCTATTATGACCAGAACACTGAAGCTTTCTTT.

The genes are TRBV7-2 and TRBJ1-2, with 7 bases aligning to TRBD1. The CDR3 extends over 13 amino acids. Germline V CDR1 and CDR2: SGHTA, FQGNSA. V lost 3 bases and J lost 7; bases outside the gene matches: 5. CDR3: CASSLGQTPGYTF. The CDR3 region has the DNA TGTGCCAGCAGCTTGGGACAGACCCCTGGCTACACCTTC.